Each of the 16 T cell receptor beta chains below was sequenced from the same sample in a study of blood T cell repertoires in COVID-19. Assay used: immunoSEQ multiplex PCR; TCRdb lists only in-frame clones, some missing. The repertoire consists of 200,000 or so clones, with more than 80% occurring once and the leading ten covering roughly 3.4%. The source material was PBMCs or T cells enriched from blood (not recorded which). Every receptor here comes from a woman aged 40 to 50 with acute COVID-19.

This clone is a singleton in its sample. The same CDR3 can be traced to other DNA sequences in this sample. The V gene is TRBV7-9, the J gene TRBJ1-5; possibly TRBD1 for D (5 bases). With 5 bases removed from V and 1 base from J, the gap between germline ends came to 9 bases. Per germline, CDR1 SEHNR and CDR2 FQNEAQ (reference sequence). This CDR3 is built from 14 residues. CDR3 sequence (DNA): TGTGCCAGCAGCCCCCGGGGGAGCAATCAGCCCCAGCATTTT. Translating it yields CASSPRGSNQPQHF.

The chain recombines TRBV5-1 with TRBJ1-1; TRBD1 matches 7 bases. Germline CDR1 SGHRS, CDR2 YFSETQ. Trimming took 0 bases from V and 0 from J; bases not matched to a gene: 2. The CDR3 covers 15 residues. The CDR3 reads CASSLAGGLNTEAFF. In DNA, the CDR3 is TGCGCCAGCAGCTTGGCAGGGGGGTTGAACACTGAAGCTTTCTTT.

The chain couples TRBV30 to TRBJ2-1, with unresolved D. Germline V gene sequence: CDR1 GTSNPN, CDR2 SVGIG (reference sequence). Trimming shortened V by 4 bases and J by 5 bases, and 9 bases separated the two germline ends. The CDR3 covers 12 residues. Here the CDR3 DNA reads TGTGCCTGGACCGTGGGCAACAATGAGCAGTTCTTC. Translation gives CAWTVGNNEQFF.

The sample holds a few counts of this clone. The chain is built from TRBV5-1 and TRBJ1-1; the match to TRBD1 covers 7 bases. Losses at the gene ends were 2 bases for V and 1 base for J; bases not matched to a gene: 8. In germline, CDR1 is SGHRS, CDR2 YFSETQ. The CDR3 runs to 16 residues. This CDR3 reads CASSLMTGMGNTEAFF. In DNA, the CDR3 is TGCGCCAGCAGCTTAATGACAGGGATGGGGAACACTGAAGCTTTCTTT.

This chain links TRBV9 with TRBJ2-3; D not certain. The V end was cut by 4 bases, the J end by 3 bases, with 9 bases between. Germline V gene sequence: CDR1 SGDLS, CDR2 YYNGEE. This CDR3 spans 13 amino acids. This chain's CDR3 is CASSYSQTDTQYF. The CDR3 nucleotides are TGTGCCAGCAGCTATAGCCAAACAGATACGCAGTATTTT.

The J gene is TRBJ2-3, the V gene TRBV27, with D perhaps matching TRBD2 (6 bases). V was clipped by 4 bases and J by 4 bases, with 15 bases between them. Germline lookup yields CDR1 MNHEY and CDR2 SMNVEV (reference sequence). The CDR3 runs to 15 residues. The CDR3 DNA is TGTGCCAGCAGTTCATCCCCCCGGAGGGCAGATACGCAGTATTTT. Encoded protein: CASSSSPRRADTQYF.

V usage is TRBV9 and J usage is TRBJ1-1; D unresolved. The V gene lost 0 bases and the J gene lost 5 bases, with 14 bases spanning the gap. Per germline, CDR1 SGDLS and CDR2 YYNGEE. The CDR3 sequence is 15 residues long. The CDR3 here is CASSVGSAMRTEAFF. CDR3 in DNA: TGTGCCAGCAGCGTAGGGTCAGCAATGAGGACTGAAGCTTTCTTT.

The rearrangement links TRBV29-1 to TRBJ2-6; 7 bases are shared with TRBD1. This CDR3 is 18 amino acids long. V trimming: 5 bases; J trimming: 0 bases; junction bases outside the gene matches: 13. The germline V gene encodes CDR1 SQVTM and CDR2 ANQGSEA. The CDR3 region is CSVSRDRGRNSGANVLTF. CDR3 coding DNA: TGCAGCGTTTCACGGGACAGAGGACGCAACTCTGGGGCCAACGTCCTGACTTTC.

The V gene is TRBV2, the J gene TRBJ2-1; D not certain. Germline V gene data show CDR1 as SNHLY and CDR2 as FYNNEI. The V gene lost 7 bases and the J gene lost 10 bases, with 11 bases spanning the gap. The CDR3 has 11 amino acids. DNA of the CDR3: TGTGCCAGCAAGGCGGATTTGGAGCAGTTCTTC. It codes for CASKADLEQFF.

A remark on this clone: A much bigger clone sits one base away, suggesting this may be a read error. The V and J genes are TRBV5-4 and TRBJ1-1; D remains ambiguous. The CDR3 covers 13 residues. The V gene's germline CDR1 is SGHNT and CDR2 YYREEE (reference sequence). Trimming left V 4 bases short and J 0 bases short, with 7 bases between. In DNA, the CDR3 is TGTGCCAGCAGCCGTCAGATGAACACTGAAGCTTTCTTT. This translates into CASSRQMNTEAFF.

The CDR3 nucleotides read TGTGCCAGCAGCTTCCAGCGGGGCTACAATGAGCAGTTCTTC. Protein sequence: CASSFQRGYNEQFF. The gene calls are TRBV11-3 and TRBJ2-1; 7 bases are shared with TRBD2. CDR3 length: 14 residues. From germline, CDR1 is SGHNT and CDR2 YENEEA. The J segment lost 3 bases and the V segment lost 3 bases, leaving 2 bases of the junction unmatched.

This clone was detected once. The chain's CDR3 is CASSLDGTGNSPLHF. The CDR3, as DNA: TGCGCCAGCAGCTTGGACGGGACAGGGAATTCACCCCTCCACTTT. The chain is built from TRBV5-1 and TRBJ1-6; TRBD1 matches 9 bases. Germline lookup yields CDR1 SGHRS and CDR2 YFSETQ. The CDR3 contains 15 residues. The trim removed 0 bases at V and 7 bases at J, leaving 2 bases unmatched.

The V and J genes are TRBV2 and TRBJ1-5, with D possibly matching TRBD1 (6 bases). The CDR3 is 15 amino acids. Trimming took off 7 bases at V and 0 bases at J, with 13 bases between the two ends. Germline V gene data show CDR1 as SNHLY and CDR2 as FYNNEI. The CDR3 DNA sequence: TGTGCCAGCACCTTCGGACAGTTTAGCAATCAGCCCCAGCATTTT. It specifies CASTFGQFSNQPQHF.

V usage is TRBV14 and J usage is TRBJ1-2; 8 positions match TRBD1. The CDR3 has 17 residues. Germline CDR1 SGHDN, CDR2 FVKESK. V shed 0 bases and J 4 bases; nucleotides not matched to a gene: 10. The CDR3 DNA reads TGTGCCAGCAGCCAAGATCCCGGACAGGGTCTGGGCTATGGCTACACCTTC. Translating gives CASSQDPGQGLGYGYTF.

The gene calls are TRBV7-6 and TRBJ2-7, with 7 bases lining up with TRBD1. The CDR3 covers 17 residues. Germline values: CDR1 SGHVS, CDR2 FNYEAQ. The V segment lost 5 bases and the J segment 3 bases; nucleotides outside the gene matches: 16. The CDR3 loop reads CASSPGTEPTQNYEQYF. Written as DNA, the CDR3 is TGTGCCAGCAGCCCCGGGACAGAACCCACACAGAACTACGAGCAGTACTTC. Filled out from reference TRBV7-6 and TRBJ2-7, the complete variable domain reads GAGVSQSPRYKVTKRGQDVALRCDPISGHVSLYWYRQALGQGPEFLTYFNYEAQQDKSGLPNDRFSAERPEGSISTLTIQRTEQRDSAMYRCASSPGTEPTQNYEQYFGPGTRLTVT.

This chain uses TRBV5-1 with TRBJ1-1; D remains unclear. The CDR3 loop spans 13 amino acids. Per germline, CDR1 SGHRS and CDR2 YFSETQ. Trimming shortened V by 0 bases and J by 8 bases, and 11 bases separated the two germline ends. CDR3 loop: CASSLEPVREAFF. The CDR3 nucleotides are TGCGCCAGCAGCTTGGAGCCGGTCAGGGAAGCTTTCTTT.